This passage covers 26 T cell receptor beta chains from one sample sequenced in a study of blood T cells in healthy people across ages. A second PCR of 7 to 11 cycles used a sample-barcoded 5' primer and a J-beta primer mix. TCRdb re-called the 5' RACE reads with MiXCR, one entry per CDR3 protein. The data contain fewer than 950,000 distinct CDR3 sequences, 53% of them singletons. Sequencing was done on a sample of blood. These receptors all come from an elderly man in good health.

This clonotype was seen a few times. The chain carries TRBV7-2 and TRBJ2-2; perhaps TRBD2 as D (6 bases). Germline V CDR1 and CDR2: SGHTA, FQGNSA. Trimming removed 2 bases at V and 5 bases at J, with 12 bases between. This CDR3 is 15 amino acids long. The CDR3 DNA reads TGTGCCAGCAGCTTAATAGCGGCAGGGACCGGGGAGCTGTTTTTT. As protein: CASSLIAAGTGELFF.

As concerns this clonotype: A much larger clone differs from this one at a single base, so this may be a read error. The chain is built from TRBV5-1 and TRBJ1-2; the D is unclear. The CDR3 runs to 15 residues. CDR1 is SGHRS and CDR2 is YFSETQ in the germline V gene. The CDR3 nucleotides read TGCGTCAGCAGCTCGGCGGGCCGTCCCGCAGATGGCTACACCTTC. It is translated as CVSSSAGRPADGYTF.

The V gene is TRBV14, the J gene TRBJ2-7; 9 positions agree with TRBD1. The CDR3 extends over 17 amino acids. J gave up 0 bases and V 4 bases, and 10 bases lay outside the gene matches. CDR1 and CDR2 from the germline V gene are SGHDN and FVKESK. CDR3 residues: CASSLGQGLRSSYEQYF. The DNA for the CDR3 is TGTGCCAGCAGCCTGGGACAGGGATTAAGGAGCTCCTACGAGCAGTACTTC.

This clonotype was counted only a few times. The junction departs from the called germline gene at one end, perhaps through a read error. This chain uses TRBV7-2 with TRBJ1-4; TRBD1 agrees at 10 bases. CDR1 is SGHTA, CDR2 FQGNSA, per germline. The CDR3 runs to 15 residues. The CDR3 sequence: CASSWDRGANERLFF. The CDR3 coding sequence is TGTGCCAGCAGCTGGGACAGGGGAGCTAATGAAAGACTGTTTTTT.

A few counts support this clonotype. V is TRBV9 and J is TRBJ2-7; 8 positions agree with TRBD2. The CDR3 is 14 amino acids. Germline V gives CDR1 SGDLS, CDR2 YYNGEE. The trim removed 4 bases at V and 4 bases at J, leaving 7 bases unmatched. The CDR3 DNA reads TGTGCCAGCAGCACAGCGGGAGACTTATACGAGCAGTACTTC. This codes for CASSTAGDLYEQYF.

The chain uses TRBV5-1 and TRBJ2-7, with 14 bases that match TRBD2. V lost 3 bases, J lost 7 bases, and 6 bases stayed unmatched. This CDR3 contains 15 residues. CDR1 is SGHRS and CDR2 is YFSETQ in the germline V gene. CDR3: CASSSAGLAGDEQYF. For the CDR3, the DNA is TGCGCCAGCAGCTCGGCGGGACTAGCGGGAGATGAGCAGTACTTC.

The CDR3 sequence is CASSFRDGSYEQYF. The CDR3 region has the DNA TGCGCCAGCAGCTTCCGGGACGGATCCTACGAGCAGTACTTC. The chain recombines TRBV5-1 with TRBJ2-7; D is tentatively TRBD1 or TRBD2 (5 bases each). The CDR3 is made up of 14 amino acids. Germline V CDR1 and CDR2: SGHRS, YFSETQ. The germline V and J ends were trimmed by 2 bases and 1 base, with 10 bases remaining between them.

This chain links TRBV20-1 with TRBJ1-6, with TRBD1 identical over 8 bases. CDR1 DFQATT and CDR2 SNEGSKA come from the germline V gene (reference sequence). The CDR3 loop spans 15 amino acids. V lost 1 base to trimming and J lost 7 bases; unmatched junction nucleotides: 6. The CDR3 bases are TGCAGTGCTAGAGGCCCAGGGGGCAGGAATTCACCCCTCCACTTT. Translation: CSARGPGGRNSPLHF.

This rearrangement joins TRBV20-1 to TRBJ1-1; 8 nucleotides align to TRBD1. The germline V gene encodes CDR1 DFQATT and CDR2 SNEGSKA (reference sequence). Unmatched junction bases numbered 9, after V lost 0 bases and J lost 0 bases. This CDR3 is 17 amino acids long. CDR3 loop: CSAREWGTGRMNTEAFF. The DNA of the CDR3 is TGCAGTGCTAGAGAGTGGGGGACAGGACGCATGAACACTGAAGCTTTCTTT.

V usage is TRBV20-1 and J usage is TRBJ1-1; D call uncertain. The CDR3 totals 11 residues. V lost 6 bases, J lost 4 bases, and 9 bases lay in between. Germline V gene lookup returns CDR1 DFQATT and CDR2 SNEGSKA (reference sequence). CDR3 protein: CSAHTSTEAFF. The CDR3 DNA is TGCAGTGCCCACACGTCCACTGAAGCTTTCTTT.

The chain joins TRBV6-1 to TRBJ2-7; D gene unclear. Trimming left V 10 bases short and J 0 bases short, with 16 bases between. Per germline, CDR1 MNHNS and CDR2 SASEGT. The CDR3 spans 14 residues. The CDR3 nucleotides read TGTGCCATTCGAGACGGAGCCCGCTCCTACGAGCAGTACTTC. This translates into CAIRDGARSYEQYF.

CDR3 sequence: CASSRRGVTGELFF. CDR3 sequence (DNA): TGTGCCAGCAGCCGTCGGGGCGTGACCGGGGAGCTGTTTTTT. J is TRBJ2-2 and V is TRBV5-6; D may correspond to TRBD1 or TRBD2 (5 bases each). This CDR3 comprises 14 residues. The V gene lost 4 bases and the J gene lost 5 bases, with 12 bases spanning the gap. The germline V gene has CDR1 SGHDT and CDR2 YYEEEE.

This chain connects TRBV6-1 to TRBJ1-1, with D hard to call. This CDR3 is built from 15 residues. CDR1 and CDR2 (germline): MNHNS, SASEGT. The V end was cut by 5 bases, the J end by 1 base, with 14 bases between. As DNA, the CDR3 is TGTGCCAGCAGTCTTCTTCTAACATCGAACACTGAAGCTTTCTTT. Translating gives CASSLLLTSNTEAFF.

The chain has TRBV6-1 and TRBJ2-5; 10 bases are shared with TRBD1. CDR1 and CDR2 (germline): MNHNS, SASEGT. The CDR3 is 16 residues long. V lost 5 bases, J lost 5 bases, and 11 bases stayed unmatched. CDR3 DNA: TGTGCCAGCAGTCCTATGACAGGGGGCTGGGGGGAGACCCAGTACTTC. Its protein product is CASSPMTGGWGETQYF.

This chain joins TRBV6-5 and TRBJ1-1; D not resolved. V lost 0 bases and J 8 bases, leaving 10 bases between the germline ends. The CDR3 totals 13 residues. Germline V gives CDR1 MNHEY, CDR2 SVGAGI. The chain's CDR3 is CASSYSRSPEAFF. The CDR3 coding sequence is TGTGCCAGCAGTTACTCGAGATCGCCAGAAGCTTTCTTT.

V usage is TRBV29-1 and J usage is TRBJ2-5; TRBD1 agrees at 7 bases. The J call may be in error: the DNA end matches TRBJ2-7 better. Per germline, CDR1 SQVTM and CDR2 ANQGSEA. The CDR3 runs 10 residues. CDR3 nucleotide sequence: TGCAGCGGACAGGGTGGCGAGCAGTACTTC. It codes for CSGQGGEQYF.

This chain uses TRBV14 with TRBJ1-5; D unresolved. Germline values: CDR1 SGHDN, CDR2 FVKESK. This CDR3 has 13 residues. The V end lost 4 bases, the J end lost 5 bases, and 9 bases lay between the germline ends. Written as DNA, the CDR3 is TGTGCCAGCAGCCGCTTCGGTGATCAGCCCCAGCATTTT. Translated: CASSRFGDQPQHF.

This chain joins TRBV2 and TRBJ2-5; TRBD2 agrees at 14 bases. The CDR3 loop spans 15 amino acids. Germline assignment: CDR1 SNHLY and CDR2 FYNNEI. Unmatched junction bases numbered 5, after V lost 7 bases and J lost 4 bases. The CDR3 DNA is TGTGCCAGCATAGGGACTAGCGGGGGCGGAGAGACCCAGTACTTC. Translation: CASIGTSGGGETQYF.

The genes are TRBV9 and TRBJ2-3; D gene unclear. The CDR3 has 15 residues. Germline CDR1 is SGDLS and CDR2 is YYNGEE. Trimming removed 4 bases from V and 0 bases from J, with 12 bases in between. CDR3 coding DNA: TGTGCCAGCAGCACACGACCTATTAGCACAGATACGCAGTATTTT. Its translation is CASSTRPISTDTQYF.

This chain links TRBV20-1 with TRBJ1-3, with 7 bases identical to TRBD1. J gave up 1 base and V 3 bases, and 21 bases lay outside the gene matches. The CDR3 loop spans 20 amino acids. Germline CDR1 is DFQATT and CDR2 is SNEGSKA (reference sequence). The CDR3 protein is CSASGPWLLGQSLSGNTIYF. The CDR3 DNA follows: TGCAGTGCTAGTGGCCCTTGGTTGCTGGGACAGAGTCTTTCTGGAAACACCATATATTTT.

This sequence joins TRBV20-1 and TRBJ2-1, with D hard to call. Trimming took 6 bases from V and 5 from J, leaving 14 bases between them. The germline V gene encodes CDR1 DFQATT and CDR2 SNEGSKA (reference sequence). The CDR3 length is 13 residues. As DNA, the CDR3 is TGCAGTGCAACCGACTCATCCCACAATGAGCAGTTCTTC. This codes for CSATDSSHNEQFF.

Many counts were recorded for this clonotype. The J gene is TRBJ2-7, the V gene TRBV6-1; 8 bases align to TRBD1. The CDR3 extends over 13 amino acids. Losses at the gene ends were 8 bases for V and 1 base for J; bases not matched to a gene: 4. The germline V gene encodes CDR1 MNHNS and CDR2 SASEGT. In DNA, the CDR3 is TGTGCCAGCCGGACAGGGACATCCTACGAGCAGTACTTC. It is translated as CASRTGTSYEQYF.

Points on this clonotype: Its ends do not fully match the called genes, so a read error is possible. The chain has TRBV7-9 and TRBJ2-4; D may be TRBD2 (6 bases). Per the germline V gene, CDR1 is SEHNR and CDR2 is FQNEAQ (reference sequence). This CDR3 has 17 amino acids. CDR3 loop: CASSSLYEGGAKNIQYF. Here the CDR3 DNA reads TGTGCTAGCAGCTCACTGTATGAGGGAGGAGCCAAAAACATTCAGTACTTC. Based on the CDR3 plus reference TRBV7-9 and TRBJ2-4, the full variable domain is DTGVSQNPRHKITKRGQNVTFRCDPISEHNRLYWYRQTLGQGPEFLTYFQNEAQLEKSRLLSDRFSAERPKGSFSTLEIQRTEQGDSAMYLCASSSLYEGGAKNIQYFGAGTRLSVL.

The rearrangement links TRBV28 to TRBJ1-1; D might be TRBD1 (5 bases). In germline, CDR1 is MDHEN, CDR2 SYDVKM. Trimming removed 5 bases from V and 0 bases from J, with 13 bases in between. The CDR3 length is 15 residues. CDR3 loop: CASSPQGPVNTEAFF. The CDR3 coding sequence is TGTGCCAGCAGTCCCCAGGGTCCAGTGAACACTGAAGCTTTCTTT.

The J gene is TRBJ1-2, the V gene TRBV29-1, with TRBD1 as a possible D gene (5 bases). The V end lost 3 bases, the J end lost 4 bases, and 15 bases lay between the germline ends. The germline V gene encodes CDR1 SQVTM and CDR2 ANQGSEA. The CDR3 has 14 residues. The CDR3 DNA reads as TGCAGCGTTGAGGGCCCAAACGGGGCCTATGGCTACACCTTC. Translating it yields CSVEGPNGAYGYTF.

The chain has TRBV4-2 and TRBJ2-7, with D possibly being TRBD1 (6 bases). Germline V gives CDR1 LGHNA, CDR2 YNFKEQ. V was trimmed by 1 base and J by 2 bases, leaving 9 bases between them. The CDR3 consists of 14 residues. The CDR3 nucleotides read TGTGCCAGCAGCCAAGCCGGACAGCCCTACGAGCAGTACTTC. It is translated as CASSQAGQPYEQYF.